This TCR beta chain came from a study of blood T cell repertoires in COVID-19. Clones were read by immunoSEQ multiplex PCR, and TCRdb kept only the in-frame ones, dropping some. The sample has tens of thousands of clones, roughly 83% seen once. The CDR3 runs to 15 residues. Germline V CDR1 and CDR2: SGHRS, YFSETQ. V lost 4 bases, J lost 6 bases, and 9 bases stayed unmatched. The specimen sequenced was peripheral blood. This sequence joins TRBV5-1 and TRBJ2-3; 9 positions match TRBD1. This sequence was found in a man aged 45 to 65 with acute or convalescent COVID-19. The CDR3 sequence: CASSIQGARPDTQYF. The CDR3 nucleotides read TGCGCCAGCAGCATACAGGGGGCGCGTCCTGATACGCAGTATTTT.